This T cell receptor (beta chain) was captured by sequencing in a study of cytomegalovirus exposure and HLA in healthy donors. There are 14 residues in the CDR3. Germline-derived CDR1 and CDR2 are SGDLS and YYNGEE. Trimming removed 0 bases at V and 5 bases at J, with 12 bases between. Vbeta (60) and Jbeta (13) primers were used in the PCR. Assay used: immunoSEQ multiplex PCR; TCRdb lists only in-frame clones, some missing. The table lists 120,000 to 150,000 clones, almost 85% of them singletons. General study results and limits: Accurate prediction of HLA-A and HLA-B alleles (for most subjects) was reportedly achieved from TCR beta sequences. According to a later analysis, most TCR beta chains associated with CMV appeared HLA-restricted. Among TCR sequences, most were rare, though some public TCRs appeared in many donors. Information on immune exposure was restricted to one variable (CMV serostatus).

Concerning this clone: No antigen is known for it.

The sequence came from a man aged 25 to 40 in good health and CMV-seropositive. The chain employs TRBV9 and TRBJ2-7, with D possibly being TRBD1 (5 bases). What was sequenced was PBMCs. The CDR3 DNA reads as TGTGCCAGCAGCGTAGTAAAGGGGTGCCACGAGCAGTACTTC. The encoded protein is CASSVVKGCHEQYF.